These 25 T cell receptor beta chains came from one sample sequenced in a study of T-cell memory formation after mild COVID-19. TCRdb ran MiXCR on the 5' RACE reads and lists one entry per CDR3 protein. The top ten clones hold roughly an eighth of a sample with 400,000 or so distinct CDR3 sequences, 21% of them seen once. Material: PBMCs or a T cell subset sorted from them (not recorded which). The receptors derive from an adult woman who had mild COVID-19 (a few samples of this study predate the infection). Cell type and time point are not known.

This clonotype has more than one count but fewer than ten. The CDR3 loop is CATSTNPTGLYEQYF. As DNA, the CDR3 is TGTGCCACCAGCACTAACCCGACAGGCCTCTACGAGCAGTACTTC. V is TRBV15 and J is TRBJ2-7, with a tentative D call TRBD1 (6 bases). Trimming pared 4 bases from V and 3 bases from J, leaving 16 bases between. The CDR3 has 15 residues. Germline-derived CDR1 and CDR2 are LNHNV and YYDKDF (reference sequence).

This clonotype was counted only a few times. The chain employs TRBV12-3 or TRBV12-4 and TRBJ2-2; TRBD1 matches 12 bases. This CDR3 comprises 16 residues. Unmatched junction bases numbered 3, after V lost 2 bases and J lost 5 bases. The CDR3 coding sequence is TGTGCCAGCAGTTTACGGGACAGGGGGCCGACCGGGGAGCTGTTTTTT. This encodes CASSLRDRGPTGELFF.

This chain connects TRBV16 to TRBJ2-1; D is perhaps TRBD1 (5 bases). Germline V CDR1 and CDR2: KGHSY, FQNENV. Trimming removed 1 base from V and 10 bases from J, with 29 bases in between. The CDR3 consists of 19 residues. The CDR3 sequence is CASSQLVPGAWPVPDEQFF. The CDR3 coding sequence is TGTGCCAGCAGCCAATTAGTACCTGGGGCCTGGCCCGTCCCGGACGAGCAGTTCTTC.

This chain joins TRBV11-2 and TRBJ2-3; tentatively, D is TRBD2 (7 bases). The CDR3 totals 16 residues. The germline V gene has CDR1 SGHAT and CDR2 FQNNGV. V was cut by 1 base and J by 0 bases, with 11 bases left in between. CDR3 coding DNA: TGTGCCAGCAGCTTAGTAGGGGGGGGAAGCACAGATACGCAGTATTTT. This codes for CASSLVGGGSTDTQYF. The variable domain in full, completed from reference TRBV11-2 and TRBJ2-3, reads EAGVAQSPRYKIIEKRQSVAFWCNPISGHATLYWYQQILGQGPKLLIQFQNNGVVDDSQLPKDRFSAERLKGVDSTLKIQPAKLEDSAVYLCASSLVGGGSTDTQYFGPGTRLTVL.

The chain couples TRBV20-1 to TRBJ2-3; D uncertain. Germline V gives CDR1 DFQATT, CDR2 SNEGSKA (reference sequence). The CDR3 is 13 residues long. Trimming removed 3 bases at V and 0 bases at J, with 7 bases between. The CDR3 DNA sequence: TGCAGTGCTAGTAGGACCAGCACAGATACGCAGTATTTT. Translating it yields CSASRTSTDTQYF.

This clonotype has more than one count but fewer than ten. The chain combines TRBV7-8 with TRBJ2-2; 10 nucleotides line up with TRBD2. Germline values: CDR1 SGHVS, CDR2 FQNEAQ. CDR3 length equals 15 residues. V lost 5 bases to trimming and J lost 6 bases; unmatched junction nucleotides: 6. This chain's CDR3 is CASSPPSGSPGELFF. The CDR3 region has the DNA TGTGCCAGCAGCCCCCCTAGCGGGAGTCCCGGGGAGCTGTTTTTT.

DNA of the CDR3: TGCGCCAGCAGCAGAGGTATCCAGGCCGTTATCTACGAGCAGTACTTC. Translation: CASSRGIQAVIYEQYF. The rearrangement uses TRBV4-1 and TRBJ2-7; D is unresolved. Germline CDR1 reads MGHRA; CDR2 reads YSYEKL. V lost 5 bases, J lost 3 bases, and 20 bases lay in between. This CDR3 is built from 16 residues.

The chain's CDR3 is CASSFGLGGREKLFF. For the CDR3, the DNA is TGTGCCAGCAGTTTCGGTTTAGGAGGTCGTGAAAAACTGTTTTTT. The J gene is TRBJ1-4, the V gene TRBV12-3 or TRBV12-4; no reliable D call. This CDR3 region has 15 residues. Deletions cut 3 bases from V and 7 bases from J, with 15 bases between.

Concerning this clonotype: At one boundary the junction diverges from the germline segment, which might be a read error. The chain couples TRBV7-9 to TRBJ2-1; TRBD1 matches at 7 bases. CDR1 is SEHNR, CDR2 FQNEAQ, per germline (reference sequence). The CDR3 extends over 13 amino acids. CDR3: CACSRDSYNEQFF. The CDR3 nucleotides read TGTGCCTGCAGTAGGGACAGCTACAATGAGCAGTTCTTC.

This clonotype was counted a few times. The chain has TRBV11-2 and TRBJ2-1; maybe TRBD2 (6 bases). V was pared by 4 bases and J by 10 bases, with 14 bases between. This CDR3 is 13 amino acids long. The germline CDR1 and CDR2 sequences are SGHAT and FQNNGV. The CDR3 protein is CASSSGGRWEQFF. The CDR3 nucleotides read TGTGCCAGCAGCTCCGGGGGAAGGTGGGAGCAGTTCTTC.

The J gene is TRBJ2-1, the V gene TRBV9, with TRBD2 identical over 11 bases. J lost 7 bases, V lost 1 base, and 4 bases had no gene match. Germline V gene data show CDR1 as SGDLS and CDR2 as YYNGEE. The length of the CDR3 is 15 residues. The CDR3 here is CASSVRLAGLNEQFF. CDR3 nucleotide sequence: TGTGCCAGCAGCGTAAGACTAGCGGGGCTGAATGAGCAGTTCTTC. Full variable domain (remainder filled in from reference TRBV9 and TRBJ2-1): DSGVTQTPKHLITATGQRVTLRCSPRSGDLSVYWYQQSLDQGLQFLIQYYNGEERAKGNILERFSAQQFPDLHSELNLSSLELGDSALYFCASSVRLAGLNEQFFGPGTRLTVL.

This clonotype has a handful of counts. The CDR3 here is CASSWGEQGARTEAFF. The CDR3 nucleotides are TGCGCCAGCAGCTGGGGGGAACAGGGGGCGCGTACTGAAGCTTTCTTT. V is TRBV5-1 and J is TRBJ1-1, with 9 bases aligning to TRBD1. CDR1 and CDR2 (germline): SGHRS, YFSETQ. V gave up 3 bases and J gave up 5 bases; unmatched junction bases: 11. There are 16 residues in the CDR3.

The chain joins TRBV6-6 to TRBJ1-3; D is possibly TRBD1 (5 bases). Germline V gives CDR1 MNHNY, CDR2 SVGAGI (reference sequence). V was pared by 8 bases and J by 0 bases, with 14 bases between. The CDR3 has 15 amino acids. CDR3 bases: TGTGCCAGCGCGTCCCCAGGGTCCTCTGGAAACACCATATATTTT. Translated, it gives CASASPGSSGNTIYF.

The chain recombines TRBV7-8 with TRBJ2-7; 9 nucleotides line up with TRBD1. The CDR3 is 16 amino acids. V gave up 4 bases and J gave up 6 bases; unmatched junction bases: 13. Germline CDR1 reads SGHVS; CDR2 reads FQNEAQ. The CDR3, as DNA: TGTGCCAGCAGCTCTGTCAACCGGGACAGGGCCCGCGAGCAGTACTTC. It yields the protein CASSSVNRDRAREQYF. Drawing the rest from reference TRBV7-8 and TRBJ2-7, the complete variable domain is GAGVSQSPRYKVAKRGQDVALRCDPISGHVSLFWYQQALGQGPEFLTYFQNEAQLDKSGLPSDRFFAERPEGSVSTLKIQRTQQEDSAVYLCASSSVNRDRAREQYFGPGTRLTVT.

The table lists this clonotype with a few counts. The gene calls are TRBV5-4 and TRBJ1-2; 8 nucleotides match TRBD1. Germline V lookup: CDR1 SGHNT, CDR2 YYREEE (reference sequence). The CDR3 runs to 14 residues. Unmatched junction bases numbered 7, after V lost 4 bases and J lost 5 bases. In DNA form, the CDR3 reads TGTGCCAGCAGCCCCAGACAGGGGATTTATGGCTACACCTTC. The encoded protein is CASSPRQGIYGYTF.

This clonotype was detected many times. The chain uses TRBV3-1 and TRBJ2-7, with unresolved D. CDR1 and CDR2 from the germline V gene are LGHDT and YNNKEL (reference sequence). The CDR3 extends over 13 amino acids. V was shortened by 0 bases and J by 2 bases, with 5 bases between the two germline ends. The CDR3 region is CASSQDAPYEQYF. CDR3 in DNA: TGTGCCAGCAGCCAAGACGCACCCTACGAGCAGTACTTC.

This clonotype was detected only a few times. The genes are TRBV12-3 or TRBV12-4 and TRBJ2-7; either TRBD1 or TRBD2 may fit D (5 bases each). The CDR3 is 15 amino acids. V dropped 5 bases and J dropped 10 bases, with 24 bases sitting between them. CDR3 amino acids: CASSGGINSPRRQYF. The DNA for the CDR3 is TGTGCCAGCAGTGGGGGTATTAACTCCCCCCGCCGACAGTACTTC.

The CDR3 region has the DNA TGTGCCAGCAGTAACCATCGGGATGAAGCTTTCTTT. Amino acids: CASSNHRDEAFF. V usage is TRBV6-5 and J usage is TRBJ1-1; no clear D. This CDR3 has 12 amino acids. CDR1 and CDR2 (germline): MNHEY, SVGAGI. The germline V and J ends were trimmed by 5 bases and 7 bases, with 11 bases remaining between them.

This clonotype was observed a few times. The CDR3, as DNA: TGCAGTGCTAGAGTGTATACTGAGAACACTGAAGCTTTCTTT. It yields the protein CSARVYTENTEAFF. The chain carries TRBV20-1 and TRBJ1-1; no clear D gene. The germline gives CDR1 DFQATT, CDR2 SNEGSKA (reference sequence). This CDR3 comprises 14 residues. Trimming took 1 base from V and 1 from J, leaving 10 bases between them.

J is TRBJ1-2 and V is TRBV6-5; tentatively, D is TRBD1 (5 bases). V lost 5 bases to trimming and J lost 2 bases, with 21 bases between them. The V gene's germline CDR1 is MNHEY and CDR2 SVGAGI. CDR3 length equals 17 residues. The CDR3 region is CASSLWDGISENYGYTF. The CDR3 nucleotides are TGTGCCAGCAGTCTGTGGGACGGGATTTCGGAGAACTATGGCTACACCTTC.

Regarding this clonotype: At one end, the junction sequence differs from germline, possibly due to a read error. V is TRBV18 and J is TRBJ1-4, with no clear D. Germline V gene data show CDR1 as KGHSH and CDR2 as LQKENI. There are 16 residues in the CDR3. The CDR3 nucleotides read TGTGCCAGCTCCCCACGTTCGGCAGCAACTAATGAAAAACTGTTTTTT. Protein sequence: CASSPRSAATNEKLFF. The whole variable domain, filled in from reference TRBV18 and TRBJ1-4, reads NAGVMQNPRHLVRRRGQEARLRCSPMKGHSHVYWYRQLPEEGLKFMVYLQKENIIDESGMPKERFSAEFPKEGPSILRIQQVVRGDSAAYFCASSPRSAATNEKLFFGSGTQLSVL.

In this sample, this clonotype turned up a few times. The CDR3 spells CASSRSGSNNEQFF. CDR3 in DNA: TGTGCCAGCAGTCGCAGCGGGAGCAACAATGAGCAGTTCTTC. This chain links TRBV12-3 or TRBV12-4 with TRBJ2-1; TRBD2 matches at 8 bases. The CDR3 contains 14 residues. V lost 5 bases to trimming and J lost 5 bases; unmatched junction nucleotides: 5.

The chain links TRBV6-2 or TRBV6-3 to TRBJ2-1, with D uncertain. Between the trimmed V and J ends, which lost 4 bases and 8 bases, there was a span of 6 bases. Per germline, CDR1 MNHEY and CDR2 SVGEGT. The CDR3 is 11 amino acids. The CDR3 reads CASSFTDEQFF. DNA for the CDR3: TGTGCCAGCAGTTTTACTGATGAGCAGTTCTTC.

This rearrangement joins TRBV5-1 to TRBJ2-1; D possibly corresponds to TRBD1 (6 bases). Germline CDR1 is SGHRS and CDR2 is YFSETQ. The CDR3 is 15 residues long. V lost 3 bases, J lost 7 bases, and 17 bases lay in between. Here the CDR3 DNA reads TGCGCCAGCAGCTCTCGGACAGCTATGAGAAATGAGCAGTTCTTC. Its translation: CASSSRTAMRNEQFF.

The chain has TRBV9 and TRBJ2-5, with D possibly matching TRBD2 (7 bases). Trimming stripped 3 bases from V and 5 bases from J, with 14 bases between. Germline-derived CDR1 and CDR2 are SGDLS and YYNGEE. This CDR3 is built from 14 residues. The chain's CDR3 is CASSGSGGPETQYF. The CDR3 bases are TGTGCCAGCAGCGGGTCGGGGGGCCCGGAGACCCAGTACTTC. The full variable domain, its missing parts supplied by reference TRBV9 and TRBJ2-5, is DSGVTQTPKHLITATGQRVTLRCSPRSGDLSVYWYQQSLDQGLQFLIQYYNGEERAKGNILERFSAQQFPDLHSELNLSSLELGDSALYFCASSGSGGPETQYFGPGTRLLVL.